This TCR beta chain was sequenced in a study of blood T cell repertoires in COVID-19. Overall study: Sample material is recorded as cDNA or gDNA derived from T cells, B-cell-depleted T cells, or PBMCs.

Germline V gene lookup returns CDR1 KGHSH and CDR2 LQKENI. The CDR3 is 14 residues long. V shed 4 bases, J shed 5 bases, and the junction held 3 bases outside the gene matches. Here immunoSEQ multiplex PCR was the method, and the copy in TCRdb shows in-frame clones only, minus some. There are about 130,000 clones in the sample; 84% occur only once, and approximately 1.5% lies in the top ten. The chain combines TRBV18 with TRBJ1-1; 11 bases map to TRBD1. This TCR derives from a man in his sixties with acute or convalescent COVID-19. Sequences were obtained from peripheral blood. The CDR3 DNA reads as TGTGCCAGCTCACTTGGGACAGGGGGAACTGAAGCTTTCTTT. It encodes CASSLGTGGTEAFF. Drawing the rest from reference TRBV18 and TRBJ1-1, the complete variable domain is NAGVMQNPRHLVRRRGQEARLRCSPMKGHSHVYWYRQLPEEGLKFMVYLQKENIIDESGMPKERFSAEFPKEGPSILRIQQVVRGDSAAYFCASSLGTGGTEAFFGQGTRLTVV.